A selection of T cell receptor beta chains follows, all from one sample in a study of blood T cells in healthy people across ages. TCRdb re-called the 5' RACE reads through MiXCR, storing one row per CDR3 protein. The repertoire holds approximately 2,000,000 distinct CDR3 sequences, roughly 43% seen once, with 23% in the top ten. The specimen was blood. The receptors derive from a human donor in good health. CDR3s include the opening cysteine and the closing phenylalanine or tryptophan. Each record gives: J gene, D gene, V gene, clone size, CDR3 protein, CDR3 DNA. D genes are given only for firm matches. Not every row has a clone size; where given, it reads once, few, many or a size class.

TRBJ1-3	-	TRBV6-1	-	CASSEVVSGGAGNTIYF	TGTGCCAGCAGTGAAGTAGTCTCGGGGGGCGCTGGAAACACCATATATTTT
TRBJ1-2	TRBD1	TRBV6-1	-	CASSEVWSGGSYGYTF	TGTGCCAGCAGTGAAGTTTGGTCAGGGGGGAGCTATGGCTACACCTTC
TRBJ1-1	-	TRBV11-2	-	CASLGQINTEAFF	TGTGCCAGCCTTGGACAGATAAACACTGAAGCTTTCTTT
TRBJ2-7	TRBD1	TRBV13	-	CASSYRGQLYEQYF	TGTGCCAGCAGCTACAGGGGTCAGCTCTACGAGCAGTACTTC
TRBJ2-1	TRBD2	TRBV6-2/TRBV6-3	few	CASRKTGDRGDEQFF	TGTGCCAGCAGAAAGACCGGGGACCGGGGGGATGAGCAGTTCTTC
TRBJ2-3	TRBD2	TRBV6-6	-	CASSPLAGGASDTQYF	TGTGCCAGCAGCCCTCTGGCCGGGGGGGCGTCAGATACGCAGTATTTT
TRBJ1-2	TRBD1	TRBV4-3	-	CTSSVTGGIGGYTF	TGCACCAGCAGCGTCACAGGGGGCATAGGGGGCTACACCTTC
TRBJ1-4	-	TRBV10-3	-	CAISESLSGVGEKLFF	TGTGCCATCAGTGAGTCCCTTTCGGGGGTTGGTGAAAAACTGTTTTTT
TRBJ2-5	TRBD2	TRBV7-9	-	CASSPPRAGGQETQYF	TGTGCCAGCAGCCCCCCCCGAGCGGGGGGTCAAGAGACCCAGTACTTC
TRBJ1-1	-	TRBV6-2/TRBV6-3	-	CASSYSPGSAFF	TGTGCCAGCAGTTACTCACCGGGTTCAGCTTTCTTT
TRBJ1-2	-	TRBV7-3	-	CASSPTGQTPNYGYTF	TGTGCCAGCAGCCCGACAGGCCAAACCCCTAACTATGGCTACACCTTC
TRBJ1-2	-	TRBV5-6	-	CASSVRAGNGYTF	TGTGCCAGCAGCGTGAGGGCAGGTAACGGCTACACCTTC
TRBJ2-3	TRBD2	TRBV24-1	few	CATSETSGVGDTQYF	TGTGCCACCAGTGAGACGAGCGGGGTCGGCGATACGCAGTATTTT
TRBJ2-7	-	TRBV9	many	CASSKGVGLGEQYF	TGTGCCAGCAGCAAAGGAGTCGGGCTGGGCGAGCAGTACTTC
TRBJ2-7	-	TRBV5-1	-	CASSFENSYEQYF	TGCGCCAGCAGCTTCGAAAACTCCTACGAGCAGTACTTC
TRBJ1-2	-	TRBV7-2	-	CASLLEIQATNYGYTF	TGTGCCAGCCTTTTAGAGATCCAGGCGACAAACTATGGCTACACCTTC
TRBJ2-7	-	TRBV12-3/TRBV12-4	many	CASSLGTHEQYF	TGTGCCAGCAGTCTCGGGACTCACGAGCAGTACTTC
TRBJ2-4	-	TRBV2	few	CASSEMVGNIQYF	TGTGCCAGCAGTGAAATGGTGGGAAACATTCAGTACTTC
TRBJ2-3	TRBD1	TRBV7-9	-	CASSSLGRGKDTQYF	TGTGCCAGCAGCTCGTTGGGCAGGGGGAAAGATACGCAGTATTTT
TRBJ2-3	TRBD2	TRBV24-1	-	CATSDARLAGRGVDTQYF	TGTGCCACCAGTGATGCAAGACTAGCGGGGAGGGGGGTAGATACGCAGTATTTT
TRBJ2-3	-	TRBV7-2	few	CASSSNRGTDTQYF	TGTGCCAGCAGCTCCAACAGGGGCACAGATACGCAGTATTTT
TRBJ2-7	-	TRBV5-1	-	CASTEVGPHEQYF	TGCGCCAGCACCGAGGTGGGACCACACGAGCAGTACTTC
TRBJ1-2	-	TRBV5-1	-	CAGSFPGSIKGYTF	TGCGCCGGCAGCTTTCCAGGGAGTATTAAAGGCTACACCTTC